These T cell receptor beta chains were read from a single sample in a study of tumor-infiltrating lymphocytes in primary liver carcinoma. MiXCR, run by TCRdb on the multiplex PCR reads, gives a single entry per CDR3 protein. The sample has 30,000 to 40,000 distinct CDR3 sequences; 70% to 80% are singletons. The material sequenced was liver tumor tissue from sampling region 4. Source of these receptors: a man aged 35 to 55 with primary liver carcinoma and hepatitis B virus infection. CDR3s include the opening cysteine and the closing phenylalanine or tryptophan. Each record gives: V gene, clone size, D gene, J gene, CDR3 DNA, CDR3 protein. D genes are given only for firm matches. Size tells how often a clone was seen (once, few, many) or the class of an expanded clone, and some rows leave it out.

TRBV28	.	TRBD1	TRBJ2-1	TGTGCCAAGTTCGGGACAGTCGCATTCGGTGAGCAGTTCTTC	CAKFGTVAFGEQFF
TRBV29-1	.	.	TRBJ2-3	TGCTCCCATGAGTGGTCAGACACACATACGCAGTATTTT	CSHEWSDTHTQYF
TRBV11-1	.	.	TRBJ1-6	TGTGCCAGCAGCCGGACGCTGGTTTCAACCCTTCACTTT	CASSRTLVSTLHF
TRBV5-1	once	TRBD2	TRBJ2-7	TGCACCAGCAGCACAGGGACTAGCGGGGACATCTACGAGCAGTACTTC	CTSSTGTSGDIYEQYF
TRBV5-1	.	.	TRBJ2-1	TGCGCCAGCAGTTCGTCCGTGGGAAGTGAGCAGTTCTTC	CASSSSVGSEQFF
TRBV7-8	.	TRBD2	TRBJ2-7	TGTACCAGCAGCCTGAAGGGAGGGACTACAGTTACCCTAGAGCAGTACTTC	CTSSLKGGTTVTLEQYF
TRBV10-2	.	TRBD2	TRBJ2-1	TGCGCCAGCAGTGATTTGAGCAGACTAGCAGACAGTGAGCAGTTCTTC	CASSDLSRLADSEQFF
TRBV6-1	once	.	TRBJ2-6	TGTGCCAGCAGTGAATGGGTGGATGAAGCCAACGTCCTGACTTTC	CASSEWVDEANVLTF
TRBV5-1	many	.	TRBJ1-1	TGCGCCAGCAGCCCCCATCGACAGGCAACTGAAGCTTCCTTT	CASSPHRQATEASF
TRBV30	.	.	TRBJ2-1	TGTGCCTGGAGTCGACTAGTAGGCAGGGCCTACAATGAGCAGTTCTTC	CAWSRLVGRAYNEQFF
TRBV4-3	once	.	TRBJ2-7	TGCGCCAGCAACCAAGAAGGGCGCTACGAGCAGTACTTC	CASNQEGRYEQYF
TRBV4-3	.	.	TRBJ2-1	TGCGCCAGCAGCCCTAAAGGGGGAAGAAAGCAGTTCTTC	CASSPKGGRKQFF
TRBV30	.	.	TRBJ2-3	TGTGCCTGGAGCCGGTCAGATACGCTGTACTTT	CAWSRSDTLYF
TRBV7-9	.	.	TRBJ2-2	TGTGCCAGCAGCCCCAACCTCGACGGAGAGCTGTTTTTT	CASSPNLDGELFF
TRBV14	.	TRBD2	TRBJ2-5	TGTGCCTGCAGCCAAGGGGGGACTAGCGGGAGGGCTGGGGAGACCCAATACTTC	CACSQGGTSGRAGETQYF